This record looks at one T cell receptor (beta chain) sequence and its context. This clonotype was counted at least ten times. What antigen it recognizes has not been identified. The sample holds no much larger clone one base away, and base qualities are not on file. Stable Graves' hyperthyroidism was defined as no progression to ophthalmopathy during 18 months of follow-up. The hyperthyroidism patients were between 18 and 65 years old and newly diagnosed, with a disease duration of less than 2 months. Any patient with an uncontrolled infection, another autoimmune disease, pregnancy or lactation was excluded. Diagnoses were based on clinical symptoms, serum thyroxine and TRAb, thyroid ultrasound and orbital computed tomography. PBMCs were separated from around 9.1 ml of fresh peripheral blood using Ficoll-Paque density gradient centrifugation. Total RNA was extracted using Trizol reagent, and RNA quality was assessed on an Agilent 2100 Bioanalyzer.

TCR beta CDR3 regions were amplified from RNA transcripts. A first-round RT-PCR of the TCR CDR3 used the HTBI primer set with the Qiagen OneStep RT-PCR kit. A second multiplex PCR round built the libraries, followed by size selection and purification. The libraries were sequenced on an Illumina HiSeq2000 using paired-end 100 bp reads. As for the authors' bioinformatics: SOAPnuke was used to process the raw data, throwing out any read that contained adapters or uncalled bases, had a mean Phred below 15, or lacked an exact constant-primer or identifier match. COPE v1.2.5 was used to merge the high-quality paired reads, and each unique nucleotide sequence was defined as a clonotype. MiTCR v1.1 was used to align clonotypes to the IMGT TRBV, TRBD and TRBJ reference segments. Analysis was restricted to V-J combinations with a frequency above 0.0001, which covered 99.2% of repertoires. The TCS score was defined as F50 (clonal expansion) divided by E x V (chaos), with BLOSUM62-based TCRdist calculated between CDR3 peptides within each V-J. Welch's t-statistics and random forest reduced 500 to 550 V-J features to about 12, which were used in a naive Bayes classifier (R e1071). TCRdb reworked the public reads: Q25 trimming with fastp, MiXCR clone assembly, productive beta chains retained. Rows are unified per CDR3 protein, each entry keeping the most common DNA and genes. The V and J calls here are based on TCRdb, not the publication. In this sample the table shows 250,000 to 350,000 distinct CDR3 sequences, about 15% of which occur a single time. The ten largest clones represent 33% of the sample.

The data were taken from a study of T cells in Graves' hyperthyroidism and ophthalmopathy (dated by TCRdb to the late 2010s). Broadly, across the study: Peripheral blood samples were taken at the time of initial diagnosis, prior to any treatment. The paper reports TCR Vbeta CDR3 sequencing of 130 to 150 peripheral blood samples: 43 ophthalmopathy, under 80 hyperthyroidism and approximately 17 progressor patients. For training and testing, the roughly 93 patients in the discovery cohort were randomly divided in a 7:3 ratio. After blood sampling, hyperthyroidism patients were treated with methimazole at a starting dose of 30 mg daily, and ophthalmopathy patients were treated with high-dose intravenous methylprednisolone. To identify TCR V-J signatures that set the groups apart, the researchers used a discovery cohort of 100 patients, made up of approximately 43 with Graves' ophthalmopathy and 57 with stable Graves' hyperthyroidism. Thyroid tissue and blood T-cell repertoires from roughly six Graves' hyperthyroidism patients were also compared in the study. An independent validation cohort of 18 to 20 hyperthyroidism patients and 15 or so patients who later progressed to ophthalmopathy tested prospective prediction of ophthalmopathy.

At the junction V is shortened by 1 base and J by 7 bases, with 4 bases in between. As encoded in the germline V gene (reference sequence), CDR1 is LGHDT while CDR2 is YNNKEL. The cysteine opens and the phenylalanine closes a CDR3 of 11 amino acids. The kept DNA is CDR3 alone, 33 bases in frame from the first base. Overall study results and their limits: In validation, the model predicted progression to ophthalmopathy with approximately 69% sensitivity and over 72% specificity, a median of approximately 6.7 months before onset. No statistical method was used to fix the sample size in advance, and group allocation was not hidden from the investigators. A 13 V-J signature model separated ophthalmopathy from stable hyperthyroidism, with about 88% sensitivity and approximately 81% specificity in cross-validation and 80%/75% in testing. Most expanded thyroid clonotypes (frequency above 0.001) were also detected in blood, suggesting blood repertoires may reflect thyroid immune responses.

The source is a man in his thirties or forties with Graves' hyperthyroidism. The sequenced sample was blood. The sequence joins TRBV3-1 to TRBJ1-1; confidence is insufficient to name the D gene. The CDR3 region has the sequence CASSQGDEAFF. The DNA sequence reads TGTGCCAGCAGCCAAGGGGATGAAGCTTTCTTT.